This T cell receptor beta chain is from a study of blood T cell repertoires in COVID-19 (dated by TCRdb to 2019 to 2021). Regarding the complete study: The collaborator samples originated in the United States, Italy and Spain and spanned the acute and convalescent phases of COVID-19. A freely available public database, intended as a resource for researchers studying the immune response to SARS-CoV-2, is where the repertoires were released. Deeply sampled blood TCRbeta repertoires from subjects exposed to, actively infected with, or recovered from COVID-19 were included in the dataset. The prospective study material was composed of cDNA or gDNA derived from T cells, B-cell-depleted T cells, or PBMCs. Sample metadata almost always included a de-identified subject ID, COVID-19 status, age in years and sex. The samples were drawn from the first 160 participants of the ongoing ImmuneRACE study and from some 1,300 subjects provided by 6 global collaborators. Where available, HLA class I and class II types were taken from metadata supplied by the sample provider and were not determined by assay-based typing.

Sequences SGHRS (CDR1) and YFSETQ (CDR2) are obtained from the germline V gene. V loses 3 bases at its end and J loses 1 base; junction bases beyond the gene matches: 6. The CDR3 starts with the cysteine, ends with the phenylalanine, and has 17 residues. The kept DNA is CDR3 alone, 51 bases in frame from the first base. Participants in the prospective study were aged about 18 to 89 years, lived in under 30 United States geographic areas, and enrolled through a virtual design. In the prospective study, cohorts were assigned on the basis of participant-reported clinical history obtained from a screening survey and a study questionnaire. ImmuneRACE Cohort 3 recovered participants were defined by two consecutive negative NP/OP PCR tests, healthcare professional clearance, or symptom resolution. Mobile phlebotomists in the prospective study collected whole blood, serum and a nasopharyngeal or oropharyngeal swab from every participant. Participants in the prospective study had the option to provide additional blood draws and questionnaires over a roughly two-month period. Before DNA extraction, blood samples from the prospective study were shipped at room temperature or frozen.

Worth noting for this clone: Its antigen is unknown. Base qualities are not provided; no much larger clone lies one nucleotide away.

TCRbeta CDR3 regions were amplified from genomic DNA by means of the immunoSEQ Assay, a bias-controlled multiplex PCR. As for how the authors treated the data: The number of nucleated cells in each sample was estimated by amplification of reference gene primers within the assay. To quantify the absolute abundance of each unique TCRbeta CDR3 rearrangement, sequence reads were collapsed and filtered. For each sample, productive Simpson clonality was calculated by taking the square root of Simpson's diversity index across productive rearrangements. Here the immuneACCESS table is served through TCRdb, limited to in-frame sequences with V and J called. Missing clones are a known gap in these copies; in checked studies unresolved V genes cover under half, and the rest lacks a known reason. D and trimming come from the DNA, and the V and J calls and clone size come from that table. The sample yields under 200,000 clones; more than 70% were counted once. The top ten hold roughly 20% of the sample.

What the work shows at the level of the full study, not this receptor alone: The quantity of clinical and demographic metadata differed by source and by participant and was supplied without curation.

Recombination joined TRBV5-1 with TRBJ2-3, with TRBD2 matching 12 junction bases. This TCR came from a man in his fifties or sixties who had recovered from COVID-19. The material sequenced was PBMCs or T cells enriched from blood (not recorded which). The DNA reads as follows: TGCGCCAGCAGCTCGAGACTAGCGGGGGATGGCACAGATACGCAGTATTTT. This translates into CASSSRLAGDGTDTQYF.